The 9 T cell receptor beta chains in this list originate from one sample, sequenced in a study of blood T cell repertoires in COVID-19. Clones were read by immunoSEQ multiplex PCR, and TCRdb kept only the in-frame ones, dropping some. This table holds about 48,000 clones, around 85% found once. Sample: peripheral blood. The receptors here all came from a human donor in a cohort sampled during active COVID-19. The donor label of this sample is uncertain.

V usage is TRBV2 and J usage is TRBJ2-7; 9 bases align to TRBD1. The CDR3 contains 14 residues. Germline V CDR1 and CDR2: SNHLY, FYNNEI. Trimming took 2 bases from V and 9 from J; bases not matched to a gene: 8. The CDR3 sequence is CASSERGTGRRQYF. CDR3 DNA: TGTGCCAGCAGTGAACGTGGGACAGGGAGACGGCAGTACTTC.

This clone appeared a single time. The CDR3 nucleotides are TGTGCCAGCAGCAGTCTAGCCGCGGAGACCCAGTACTTC. It is translated as CASSSLAAETQYF. The chain links TRBV11-2 to TRBJ2-5; the D gene is possibly TRBD2 (5 bases). The germline gives CDR1 SGHAT, CDR2 FQNNGV. The CDR3 spans 13 residues. The V gene lost 5 bases and the J gene lost 5 bases, with 12 bases spanning the gap.

The CDR3 DNA reads TGTGCCAGCAGCTTGGACAGGCGGTACGAGCAGTACTTC. It encodes CASSLDRRYEQYF. The chain joins TRBV5-8 to TRBJ2-7; D is perhaps TRBD1 (5 bases). V gave up 0 bases and J gave up 4 bases, with 8 bases separating them. Germline V gene data show CDR1 as SGHTS and CDR2 as YDEGEE. The CDR3 spans 13 residues.

The chain combines TRBV5-6 with TRBJ2-1, with TRBD1 as a possible D gene (6 bases). Deletions cut 4 bases from V and 7 bases from J, with 12 bases between. Germline V CDR1 and CDR2: SGHDT, YYEEEE. The CDR3 covers 13 residues. The CDR3 loop reads CASSLGQINEQFF. The CDR3 DNA reads as TGTGCCAGCAGCCTAGGACAGATTAATGAGCAGTTCTTC.

The chain carries TRBV9 and TRBJ1-2, with D perhaps matching TRBD1 (6 bases). V shed 3 bases and J shed 4 bases, with 22 bases lying between them. CDR1 SGDLS and CDR2 YYNGEE come from the germline V gene. The length of the CDR3 is 17 residues. The CDR3 is CASSAGAGLAVGYGYTF. CDR3 DNA sequence: TGTGCCAGCAGCGCGGGGGCAGGGCTAGCGGTTGGCTATGGCTACACCTTC.

The chain carries TRBV7-2 and TRBJ2-1; 13 nucleotides line up with TRBD2. The V segment lost 5 bases and the J segment 10 bases; nucleotides outside the gene matches: 11. Germline CDR1 and CDR2: SGHTA and FQGNSA. The CDR3 is 16 residues long. In DNA, the CDR3 is TGTGCCAGCAGCCCCTCGGGACTAGCGGGGACCAGAGAGCAGTTCTTC. Protein: CASSPSGLAGTREQFF.

The rearrangement links TRBV6-5 to TRBJ2-7, with a weak D call TRBD2 (7 bases). V was cut by 6 bases and J by 2 bases, with 14 bases left in between. There are 14 residues in the CDR3. The germline CDR1 and CDR2 sequences are MNHEY and SVGAGI. In nucleotides, the CDR3 is TGTGCCAGCAGGCTCACGGGGGGCCCCTACGAGCAGTACTTC. Protein product: CASRLTGGPYEQYF.

J is TRBJ1-3 and V is TRBV27; D may be TRBD1 (6 bases). CDR3 length equals 14 residues. The V and J ends lost 5 bases and 4 bases respectively, with 12 bases between them. The germline V gene has CDR1 MNHEY and CDR2 SMNVEV (reference sequence). The DNA for the CDR3 is TGTGCCAGCAGTCAACAGGGAGCGGGAAACACCATATATTTT. Protein product: CASSQQGAGNTIYF.

The chain joins TRBV4-1 to TRBJ1-1; a possible D gene is TRBD1 (6 bases). Trimming removed 0 bases from V and 5 bases from J, with 13 bases in between. The germline V gene encodes CDR1 MGHRA and CDR2 YSYEKL. The CDR3 consists of 15 residues. The CDR3 protein is CASSQEGGVGTEAFF. CDR3 nucleotide sequence: TGCGCCAGCAGCCAAGAAGGGGGGGTTGGGACTGAAGCTTTCTTT.